The 17 T cell receptor beta chains given below trace back to one sample, sequenced in a study of T cell changes during pregnancy in multiple sclerosis. Repertoires were generated with immunoSEQ multiplex PCR, while TCRdb's copy carries only in-frame clones and drops some. The table has more than 70,000 clones, approximately 92% seen once. The sample here was peripheral blood, taken before pregnancy. These receptor sequences come from a female donor with multiple sclerosis, enrolled in a pregnancy study.

The chain employs TRBV5-1 and TRBJ1-1; D perhaps matches TRBD1 (5 bases). The germline V gene encodes CDR1 SGHRS and CDR2 YFSETQ. Trimming took off 0 bases at V and 0 bases at J, with 9 bases between the two ends. The CDR3 spans 15 residues. CDR3: CASSLEGTLNTEAFF. In DNA, the CDR3 is TGCGCCAGCAGCTTGGAGGGGACTCTGAACACTGAAGCTTTCTTT. The whole variable domain, filled in from reference TRBV5-1 and TRBJ1-1, reads KAGVTQTPRYLIKTRGQQVTLSCSPISGHRSVSWYQQTPGQGLQFLFEYFSETQRNKGNFPGRFSGRQFSNSRSEMNVSTLELGDSALYLCASSLEGTLNTEAFFGQGTRLTVV.

The gene calls are TRBV29-1 and TRBJ1-1; D may be TRBD1 (6 bases). Germline V gene sequence: CDR1 SQVTM, CDR2 ANQGSEA. The CDR3 spans 13 residues. V was trimmed by 4 bases and J by 1 base, leaving 10 bases between them. The CDR3 sequence: CSVARGTNTEAFF. The DNA of the CDR3 is TGCAGCGTTGCGAGGGGGACGAACACTGAAGCTTTCTTT.

V and J are TRBV20-1 and TRBJ2-1; perhaps TRBD1 as D (6 bases). Trimming removed 5 bases from V and 11 bases from J, with 13 bases in between. The CDR3 is 11 residues long. Germline V CDR1 and CDR2: DFQATT, SNEGSKA (reference sequence). Here the CDR3 reads CSASRDIQQFF. The CDR3 region has the DNA TGCAGTGCTTCCCGGGACATTCAGCAGTTCTTC.

This chain joins TRBV2 and TRBJ1-5; tentative D call: TRBD1 (5 bases). CDR1 SNHLY and CDR2 FYNNEI come from the germline V gene. The CDR3 runs to 15 residues. Trimming left V 6 bases short and J 0 bases short, with 12 bases between. CDR3 in amino acids: CASRGGSNSNQPQHF. For the CDR3, the DNA is TGTGCCAGCAGGGGGGGGAGTAATAGCAATCAGCCCCAGCATTTT.

The gene calls are TRBV29-1 and TRBJ2-1, with 13 positions matching TRBD2. The J segment lost 9 bases and the V segment lost 7 bases, leaving 12 bases of the junction unmatched. The CDR3 extends over 15 amino acids. Germline CDR1 SQVTM, CDR2 ANQGSEA. The CDR3 sequence is CSAEGGLAGLIEQFF. The DNA of the CDR3 is TGCAGCGCCGAAGGGGGACTAGCGGGATTGATTGAGCAGTTCTTC.

The genes are TRBV4-3 and TRBJ2-3; TRBD2 aligns across 11 bases. V was clipped by 0 bases and J by 5 bases; unmatched bases: 10. Germline V CDR1 and CDR2: LGHNA, YSLEER. The CDR3 contains 18 residues. In DNA, the CDR3 is TGCGCCAGCAGCCAAGATGCACTAGCGGGAGTTAGGGGAGATACGCAGTATTTT. It specifies CASSQDALAGVRGDTQYF.

J is TRBJ2-1 and V is TRBV5-6, with TRBD2 identical over 11 bases. V was pared by 1 base and J by 3 bases, with 3 bases of the junction left unmatched. Germline loops: CDR1 SGHDT, CDR2 YYEEEE. The CDR3 is 16 residues long. CDR3 residues: CASSLPGLADYNEQFF. The CDR3, as DNA: TGTGCCAGCAGCTTGCCGGGACTAGCGGACTACAATGAGCAGTTCTTC.

V usage is TRBV15 and J usage is TRBJ2-3; 9 bases fit TRBD2. This CDR3 is built from 17 residues. Germline CDR1 and CDR2: LNHNV and YYDKDF (reference sequence). J gave up 5 bases and V 4 bases, and 13 bases lay outside the gene matches. CDR3 bases: TGTGCCACCAGCACGGGTGGTAGCGGGAGTTCGGGAGATACGCAGTATTTT. Translation: CATSTGGSGSSGDTQYF. Based on the CDR3 plus reference TRBV15 and TRBJ2-3, the full variable domain is DAMVIQNPRYQVTQFGKPVTLSCSQTLNHNVMYWYQQKSSQAPKLLFHYYDKDFNNEADTPDNFQSRRPNTSFCFLDIRSPGLGDTAMYLCATSTGGSGSSGDTQYFGPGTRLTVL.

J is TRBJ1-2 and V is TRBV6-1; D not certain. Trimming removed 2 bases at V and 5 bases at J, with 12 bases between. Germline V lookup: CDR1 MNHNS, CDR2 SASEGT. This CDR3 is 14 amino acids long. This CDR3 is CASSEPEGAYGYTF. The CDR3 region has the DNA TGTGCCAGCAGTGAACCGGAGGGTGCTTATGGCTACACCTTC.

The V gene is TRBV28, the J gene TRBJ2-1; TRBD2 matches at 7 bases. The germline V gene encodes CDR1 MDHEN and CDR2 SYDVKM. The CDR3 is 14 amino acids. The junction had 6 bases not matched to a gene; V was cut back by 3 bases and J by 7 bases. The CDR3 bases are TGTGCCAGCAGTTTTGGCGGGAGAGTAAATGAGCAGTTCTTC. Amino acids: CASSFGGRVNEQFF.

The chain carries TRBV27 and TRBJ2-3, with 9 bases lining up with TRBD2. CDR3 length equals 16 residues. CDR1 is MNHEY and CDR2 is SMNVEV in the germline V gene (reference sequence). Trimming removed 1 base from V and 4 bases from J; junction bases left unmatched: 6. In DNA, the CDR3 is TGTGCCAGCAGTTTATGGGGTAGCGGGAGCTCAGATACGCAGTATTTT. Protein: CASSLWGSGSSDTQYF.

CDR3 coding DNA: TGTGCCAGCAGGACAGGGGGCTCCGGGGAGCTGTTTTTT. It is translated as CASRTGGSGELFF. The chain links TRBV5-4 to TRBJ2-2, with 10 bases fitting TRBD1. J lost 6 bases, V lost 5 bases, and 1 base had no gene match. The CDR3 runs to 13 residues. The V gene's germline CDR1 is SGHNT and CDR2 YYREEE (reference sequence).

This clone was seen only once. The chain has TRBV27 and TRBJ2-1; 9 bases are shared with TRBD1. The V gene end was trimmed by 6 bases and the J gene end by 3 bases; junction bases not matched to a gene: 6. In germline, CDR1 is MNHEY, CDR2 SMNVEV (reference sequence). The CDR3 consists of 15 residues. The CDR3 region is CASSWGQGSYNEQFF. The CDR3 nucleotides read TGTGCCAGCAGCTGGGGACAGGGAAGCTACAATGAGCAGTTCTTC.

The gene calls are TRBV11-2 and TRBJ2-1, with 10 bases aligning to TRBD2. V gave up 5 bases and J gave up 1 base; unmatched junction bases: 5. Germline V gene lookup returns CDR1 SGHAT and CDR2 FQNNGV. The CDR3 length is 16 residues. The CDR3 DNA follows: TGTGCCAGCAGCCCCCTTAGCGGGAGGTCCTACAATGAGCAGTTCTTC. Protein product: CASSPLSGRSYNEQFF.

J is TRBJ2-3 and V is TRBV6-6; a possible D gene is TRBD2 (5 bases). CDR1 and CDR2 (germline): MNHNY, SVGAGI (reference sequence). The ends were cut back, 7 bases at V and 2 bases at J, with 7 bases in the middle. This CDR3 is built from 12 residues. CDR3 nucleotides: TGTGCCAGCAAGCTAGCCACAGATACGCAGTATTTT. Amino acids: CASKLATDTQYF.

The V and J genes are TRBV25-1 and TRBJ1-1; D is perhaps TRBD1 (6 bases). Per the germline V gene, CDR1 is MGHDK and CDR2 is SYGVNS. V was shortened by 4 bases and J by 1 base, with 10 bases between the two germline ends. The CDR3 runs 14 residues. The CDR3, as DNA: TGTGCCAGCAGTGTAAGCAGGGGGAACACTGAAGCTTTCTTT. It codes for CASSVSRGNTEAFF.

This rearrangement joins TRBV9 to TRBJ2-3; 11 bases map to TRBD2. The junction had 13 bases not matched to a gene; V was cut back by 0 bases and J by 4 bases. CDR3 length: 19 amino acids. CDR1 is SGDLS, CDR2 YYNGEE, per germline. The CDR3 sequence is CASSVGLSISGRAPDTQYF. CDR3 DNA: TGTGCCAGCAGCGTAGGGCTCTCGATTAGCGGGAGGGCCCCAGATACGCAGTATTTT.